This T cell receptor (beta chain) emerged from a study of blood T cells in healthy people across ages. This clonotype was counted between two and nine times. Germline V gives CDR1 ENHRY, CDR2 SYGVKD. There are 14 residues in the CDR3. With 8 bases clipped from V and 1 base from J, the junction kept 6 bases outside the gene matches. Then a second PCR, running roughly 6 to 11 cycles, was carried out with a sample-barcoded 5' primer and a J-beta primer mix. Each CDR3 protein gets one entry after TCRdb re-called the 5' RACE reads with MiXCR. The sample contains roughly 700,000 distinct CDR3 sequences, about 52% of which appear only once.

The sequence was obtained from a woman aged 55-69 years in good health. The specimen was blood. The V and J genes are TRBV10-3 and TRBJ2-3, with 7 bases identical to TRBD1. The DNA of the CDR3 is TGTGCCATCCGAGGGGGCGCCGGCACAGATACGCAGTATTTT. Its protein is CAIRGGAGTDTQYF.